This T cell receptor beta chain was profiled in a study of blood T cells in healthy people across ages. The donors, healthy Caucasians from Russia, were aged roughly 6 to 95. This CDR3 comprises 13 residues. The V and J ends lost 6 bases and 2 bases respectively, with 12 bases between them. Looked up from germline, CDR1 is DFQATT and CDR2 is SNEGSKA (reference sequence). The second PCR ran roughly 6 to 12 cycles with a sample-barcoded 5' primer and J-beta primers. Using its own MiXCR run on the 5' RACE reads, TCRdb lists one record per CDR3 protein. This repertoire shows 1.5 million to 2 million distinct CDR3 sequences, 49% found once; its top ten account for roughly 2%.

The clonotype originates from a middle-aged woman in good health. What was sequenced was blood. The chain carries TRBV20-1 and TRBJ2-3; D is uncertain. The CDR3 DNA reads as TGCAGTGCACCCCCGAGTTCCACAGATACGCAGTATTTT. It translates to CSAPPSSTDTQYF.